The 5 T cell receptor beta chains below were found in one sample sequenced in a study of cytomegalovirus exposure and HLA in healthy donors. PCR used 60 Vbeta primers and 13 Jbeta primers. Method: immunoSEQ multiplex PCR; TCRdb's copy keeps in-frame clones and lacks some. In the table there are approximately 220,000 clones, approximately 80% of which are singletons. The sequenced sample was PBMCs. Receptor source: a girl aged 5-17 years in good health and CMV-seronegative.

The rearrangement uses TRBV9 and TRBJ2-7, with D possibly TRBD1 on 6 matching bases. The CDR3 consists of 14 residues. Trimming cost V 3 bases and J 3 bases, with 13 bases left between them. In germline, CDR1 is SGDLS, CDR2 YYNGEE. In nucleotides, the CDR3 is TGTGCCAGCAGCGGACAGGAAAGATTCTACGAGCAGTACTTC. This encodes CASSGQERFYEQYF.

As for this clone: Other DNA sequences within the sample encode an identical CDR3. V usage is TRBV28 and J usage is TRBJ1-1; D not certain. CDR1 is MDHEN and CDR2 is SYDVKM in the germline V gene. V lost 6 bases and J lost 0, with 11 bases in between. The length of the CDR3 is 14 residues. Written as DNA, the CDR3 is TGTGCCAGCAGGAGCCCCGGAGTGAACACTGAAGCTTTCTTT. Its translation: CASRSPGVNTEAFF.

The J gene is TRBJ2-7, the V gene TRBV18; weak D call: TRBD2 (5 bases). V lost 4 bases, J lost 4 bases, and 11 bases lay in between. From germline, CDR1 is KGHSH and CDR2 LQKENI. The CDR3 consists of 13 residues. CDR3 bases: TGTGCCAGCTCACATAAAGCGGAGTACGAGCAGTACTTC. Translating it yields CASSHKAEYEQYF.

The gene calls are TRBV4-2 and TRBJ1-5, with D perhaps TRBD1 (6 bases). The V and J ends lost 3 bases and 4 bases respectively, with 13 bases between them. The CDR3 loop spans 15 amino acids. In germline, CDR1 is LGHNA, CDR2 YNFKEQ. The CDR3 region has the DNA TGTGCCAGCAGCCACCGGACAGAATTTAATCAGCCCCAGCATTTT. Its translation: CASSHRTEFNQPQHF.

The chain links TRBV7-9 to TRBJ1-1; TRBD1 might be the D (5 bases). The germline V gene has CDR1 SEHNR and CDR2 FQNEAQ (reference sequence). With 5 bases removed from V and 1 base from J, the gap between germline ends came to 11 bases. The CDR3 has 14 residues. As DNA, the CDR3 is TGTGCCAGCAGCCAAGGGGTGGGGAACACTGAAGCTTTCTTT. It encodes CASSQGVGNTEAFF.